Listed below are T cell receptor beta chains from one sample, sequenced in a study of blood T cell repertoires in COVID-19. Sequenced by immunoSEQ multiplex PCR; TCRdb stores in-frame clones only, minus some. This sample has roughly 250,000 clones, with more than 70% found just once. Input material: peripheral blood. These receptors were collected from a woman aged 35 to 49 who had recovered from COVID-19. CDR3s include the opening cysteine and the closing phenylalanine or tryptophan. The D gene is left open where the match is weak. Size values are once, few and many counts, or a class for expanded clones, and some rows have none.

d_gene	v_gene	j_gene	abundance	CDR3nt	CDR3aa
-	TRBV19	TRBJ1-6	-	TGTGCCACCCGCACGGTGGGGGGAAGTGGGCGATCACCCCTCCACTTT	CATRTVGGSGRSPLHF
-	TRBV9	TRBJ1-2	-	TGTGCCAGCAGCGCCTCCGGGACACAAATCTATGGCTACACCTTC	CASSASGTQIYGYTF
-	TRBV4-3	TRBJ1-2	-	TGCGCCAGCAGCCCCCTCGCAGGCGGAGGATATGGCTACACCTTC	CASSPLAGGGYGYTF
TRBD2	TRBV5-1	TRBJ2-1	-	TGCGCCAGCAGCTTGGACCCTTTGGCGGGAGTGAACTACAATGAGCAGTTCTTC	CASSLDPLAGVNYNEQFF
-	TRBV18	TRBJ1-6	few	TGTGCCAGCTCACCAGGACACCGGTATAATTCACCCCTCCACTTT	CASSPGHRYNSPLHF
-	TRBV6-5	TRBJ1-1	-	TGTGCCAGCAGTTACGGGGGGGTCCCGAACACTGAAGCTTTCTTT	CASSYGGVPNTEAFF
TRBD2	TRBV30	TRBJ2-7	few	TGTGCCTGGAACGCCGGGGGGAGCTCCTACGAGCAGTACTTC	CAWNAGGSSYEQYF
-	TRBV5-1	TRBJ2-1	once	TGCGCCAGCAGCTTGGTTTCGATTGGGGCGCACACCTACAATGAGCAGTTCTTC	CASSLVSIGAHTYNEQFF
-	TRBV4-3	TRBJ2-7	-	TGCGCCAGCAGCCAGGGCCCCTACGACGAGCAGTACTTC	CASSQGPYDEQYF
-	TRBV28	TRBJ1-4	-	TGTGCCAGCAGTTTAGGATTGACAGCACCCTCTATGTGGGAAAAACTGTTTTTT	CASSLGLTAPSMWEKLFF
-	TRBV27	TRBJ1-6	-	TGTGCCAGCGGGAAGGAGGGGAGGGGTTCACCCCTCCACTTT	CASGKEGRGSPLHF
TRBD1	TRBV29-1	TRBJ1-2	-	TGCAGCGTTGAGCGGACAGGGGTTGGCTACACCTTC	CSVERTGVGYTF
-	TRBV19	TRBJ2-1	-	TGTGCCAGTGGGAGACTAGACGCTAACAAGGAGCAGTTCTTC	CASGRLDANKEQFF
-	TRBV10-3	TRBJ2-5	once	TGTGCCACCAAGGGGACTTCCCGCCCACAAGAGACCCAGTACTTC	CATKGTSRPQETQYF
-	TRBV11-2	TRBJ2-7	-	TGTGCCAGCAGCTTAGATCTTAGGGGTACCTACGAGCAGTACTTC	CASSLDLRGTYEQYF
TRBD2	TRBV2	TRBJ2-7	-	TGTGCGTCGGGAGGGGGCGAGCAGTACTTC	CASGGGEQYF
-	TRBV5-4	TRBJ1-2	-	TGTGCCAGCAGCTTGCAGGGTGGCTATGGCTACACCTTC	CASSLQGGYGYTF
-	TRBV30	TRBJ1-4	once	TGTGCCTGGAACGGGGGGCAGACGACTAATGAAAAACTGTTTTTT	CAWNGGQTTNEKLFF